This section outlines one TCR beta chain sequence together with its context. Antigen specificity is unknown. RNA extraction was followed by reverse transcription into cDNA, which acted as the sequencing template. Using immunoSEQ multiplex PCR, the repertoire was profiled, and TCRdb retains in-frame clones only, with some absent. The sample lists roughly 250,000 clones, roughly two thirds occurring once. Lesional scalp tissue (obtained by punch biopsy) and peripheral blood were collected from alopecia areata patients. Sorted out of PBMCs were CD4+ T cells and CD8+ T cells. The record originates from a study of CD8+ T cells in alopecia areata. Germline V gene lookup returns CDR1 SGHVS and CDR2 FNYEAQ. The CDR3 is 14 amino acids. V was clipped by 4 bases and J by 7 bases; unmatched bases: 6. Whole-study findings and limits: Patients shared TCRs less clearly than mice did, possibly owing to HLA. In lesional scalp, particularly from alopecia totalis/universalis, clonality was higher than in normal scalp.

This sequence was found in a human donor with alopecia areata. This sample comprised CD4+ T cells sorted from blood, obtained at week 0. V gene TRBV7-6 combines with J gene TRBJ1-5, with 8 bases lining up with TRBD1. CDR3 amino acids: CASSSGTGGQPQHF. In nucleotides, the CDR3 is TGTGCCAGCAGCTCGGGGACAGGTGGACAGCCCCAGCATTTT.